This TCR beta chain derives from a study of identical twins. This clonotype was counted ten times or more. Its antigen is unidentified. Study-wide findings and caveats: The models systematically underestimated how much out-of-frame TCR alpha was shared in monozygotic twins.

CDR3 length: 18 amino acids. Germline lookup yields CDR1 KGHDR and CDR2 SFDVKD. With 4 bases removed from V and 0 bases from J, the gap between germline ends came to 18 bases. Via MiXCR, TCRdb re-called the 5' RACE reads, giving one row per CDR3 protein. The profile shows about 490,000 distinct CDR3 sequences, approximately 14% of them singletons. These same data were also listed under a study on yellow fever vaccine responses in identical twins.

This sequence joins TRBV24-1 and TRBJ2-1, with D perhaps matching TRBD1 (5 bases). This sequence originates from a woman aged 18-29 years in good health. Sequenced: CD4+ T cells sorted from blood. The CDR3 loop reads CATSETKVRGSSYNEQFF. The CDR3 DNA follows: TGTGCCACCAGTGAGACGAAGGTTAGGGGCAGCTCCTACAATGAGCAGTTCTTC.